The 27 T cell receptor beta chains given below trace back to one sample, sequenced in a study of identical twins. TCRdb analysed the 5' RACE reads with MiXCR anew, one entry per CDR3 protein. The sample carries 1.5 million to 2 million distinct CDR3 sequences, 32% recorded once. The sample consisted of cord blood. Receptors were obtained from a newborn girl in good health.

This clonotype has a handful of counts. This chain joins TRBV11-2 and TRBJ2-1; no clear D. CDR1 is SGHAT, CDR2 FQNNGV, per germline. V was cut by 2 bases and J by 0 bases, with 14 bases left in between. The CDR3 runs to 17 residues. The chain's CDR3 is CASSLFPGPSSYNEQFF. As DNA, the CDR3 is TGTGCCAGCAGCTTATTCCCCGGCCCTAGCTCCTACAATGAGCAGTTCTTC.

In DNA, the CDR3 is TGTGCCAGCAGCCAACCCCCAAAATACGAGCAGTACTTC. Encoded protein: CASSQPPKYEQYF. This chain links TRBV3-1 with TRBJ2-7, with no clear D. Trimming pared 2 bases from V and 4 bases from J, leaving 9 bases between. CDR1 and CDR2 from the germline V gene are LGHDT and YNNKEL (reference sequence). The CDR3 sequence is 13 residues long.

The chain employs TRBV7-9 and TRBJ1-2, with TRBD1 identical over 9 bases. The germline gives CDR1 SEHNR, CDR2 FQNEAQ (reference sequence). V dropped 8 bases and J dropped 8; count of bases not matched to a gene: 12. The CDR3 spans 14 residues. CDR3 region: CASSTGTGFKGYTF. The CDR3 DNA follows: TGTGCCAGCTCCACCGGGACAGGGTTTAAGGGCTACACCTTC.

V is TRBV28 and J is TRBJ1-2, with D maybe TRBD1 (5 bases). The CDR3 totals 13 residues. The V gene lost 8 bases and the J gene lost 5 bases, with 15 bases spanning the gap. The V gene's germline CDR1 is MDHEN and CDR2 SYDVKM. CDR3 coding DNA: TGTGCCAGCTGGACAACTCTGGGATATGGCTACACCTTC. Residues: CASWTTLGYGYTF.

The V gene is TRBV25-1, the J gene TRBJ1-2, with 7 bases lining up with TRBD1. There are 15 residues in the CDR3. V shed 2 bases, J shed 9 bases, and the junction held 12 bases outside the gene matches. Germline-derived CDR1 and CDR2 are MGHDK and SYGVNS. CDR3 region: CASSEHDRDDGSYTF. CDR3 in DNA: TGTGCCAGCAGTGAACACGACAGGGACGACGGGAGCTACACCTTC.

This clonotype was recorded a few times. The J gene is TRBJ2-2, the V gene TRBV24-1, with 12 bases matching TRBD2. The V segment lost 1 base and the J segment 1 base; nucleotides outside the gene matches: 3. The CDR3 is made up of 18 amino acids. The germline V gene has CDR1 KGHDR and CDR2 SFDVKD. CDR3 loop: CATSDFPTSGGNTGELFF. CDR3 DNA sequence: TGTGCCACCAGTGATTTCCCGACTAGCGGGGGGAACACCGGGGAGCTGTTTTTT.

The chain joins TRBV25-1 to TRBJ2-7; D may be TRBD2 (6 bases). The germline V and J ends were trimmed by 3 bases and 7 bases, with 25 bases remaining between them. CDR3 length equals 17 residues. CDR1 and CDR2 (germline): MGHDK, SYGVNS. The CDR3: CASSEPRGSGTYNEQYF. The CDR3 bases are TGTGCCAGCAGTGAGCCCCGCGGTAGCGGAACCTACAATGAGCAGTACTTC.

For the CDR3, the DNA is TGCAGTGCCTTGATTGGGACAGGGGGCTACGAGCAGTACTTC. Translating gives CSALIGTGGYEQYF. The V call is TRBV20-1, the J call TRBJ2-7, with 11 bases fitting TRBD1. V trimming: 6 bases; J trimming: 3 bases; junction bases outside the gene matches: 7. The CDR3 length is 14 residues. In germline, CDR1 is DFQATT, CDR2 SNEGSKA (reference sequence).

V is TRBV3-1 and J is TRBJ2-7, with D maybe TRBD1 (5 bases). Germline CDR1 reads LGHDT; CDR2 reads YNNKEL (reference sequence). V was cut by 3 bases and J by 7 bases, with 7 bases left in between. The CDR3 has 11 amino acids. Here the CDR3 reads CASSHRTEQYF. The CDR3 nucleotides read TGTGCCAGCAGCCACCGGACAGAGCAGTACTTC.

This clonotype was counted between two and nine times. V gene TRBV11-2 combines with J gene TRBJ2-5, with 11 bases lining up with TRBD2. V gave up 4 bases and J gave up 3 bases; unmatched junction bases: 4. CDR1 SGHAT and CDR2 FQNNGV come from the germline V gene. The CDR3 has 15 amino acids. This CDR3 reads CASSSFSGREETQYF. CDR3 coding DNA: TGTGCCAGCAGCTCTTTTAGCGGGAGGGAAGAGACCCAGTACTTC. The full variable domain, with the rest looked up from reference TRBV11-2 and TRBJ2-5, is EAGVAQSPRYKIIEKRQSVAFWCNPISGHATLYWYQQILGQGPKLLIQFQNNGVVDDSQLPKDRFSAERLKGVDSTLKIQPAKLEDSAVYLCASSSFSGREETQYFGPGTRLLVL.

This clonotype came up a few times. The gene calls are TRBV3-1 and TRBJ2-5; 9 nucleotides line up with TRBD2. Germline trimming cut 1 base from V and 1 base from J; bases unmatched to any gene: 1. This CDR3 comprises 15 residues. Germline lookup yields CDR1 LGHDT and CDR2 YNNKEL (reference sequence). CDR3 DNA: TGTGCCAGCAGCCAAGCAGCGGGGGGCCAAGAGACCCAGTACTTC. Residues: CASSQAAGGQETQYF.

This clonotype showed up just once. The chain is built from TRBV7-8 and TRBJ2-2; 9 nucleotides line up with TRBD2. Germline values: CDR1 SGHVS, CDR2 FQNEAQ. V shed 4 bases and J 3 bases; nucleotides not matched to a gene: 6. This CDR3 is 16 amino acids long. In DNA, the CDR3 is TGTGCCAGCAGCTCACCGGGACTAGCAGACACCGGGGAGCTGTTTTTT. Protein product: CASSSPGLADTGELFF.

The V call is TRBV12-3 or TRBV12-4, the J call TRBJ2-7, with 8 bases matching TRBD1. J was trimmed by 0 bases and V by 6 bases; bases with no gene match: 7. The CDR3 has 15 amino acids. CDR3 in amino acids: CASSNGGQASYEQYF. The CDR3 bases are TGTGCCAGCAGCAACGGGGGACAGGCCTCCTACGAGCAGTACTTC.

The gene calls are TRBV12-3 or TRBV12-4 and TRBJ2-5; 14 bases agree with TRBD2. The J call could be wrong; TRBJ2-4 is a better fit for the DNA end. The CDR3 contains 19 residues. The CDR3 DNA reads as TGTGCCAGCAGTTCGGAGCTGAGGGGACTAGCGGGGGATAGTAACATTCAGTACTTC. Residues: CASSSELRGLAGDSNIQYF.

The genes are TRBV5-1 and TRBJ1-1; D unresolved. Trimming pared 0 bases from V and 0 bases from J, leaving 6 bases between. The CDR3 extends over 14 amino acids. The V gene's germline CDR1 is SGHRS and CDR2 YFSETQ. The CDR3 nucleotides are TGCGCCAGCAGCTTGGCCCTGTTGAACACTGAAGCTTTCTTT. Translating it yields CASSLALLNTEAFF.

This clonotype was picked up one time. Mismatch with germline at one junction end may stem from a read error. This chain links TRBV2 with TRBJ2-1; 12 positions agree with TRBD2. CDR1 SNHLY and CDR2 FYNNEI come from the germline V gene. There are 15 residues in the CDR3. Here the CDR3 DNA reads TGTGCCAGCGGTACTAGCGGGGGGTCCTGCAATGAGCAGTTCTTC. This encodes CASGTSGGSCNEQFF.

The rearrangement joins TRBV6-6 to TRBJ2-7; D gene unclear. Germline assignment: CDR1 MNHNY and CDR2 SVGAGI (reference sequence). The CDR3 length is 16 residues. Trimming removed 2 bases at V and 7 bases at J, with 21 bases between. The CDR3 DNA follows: TGTGCCAGCAGTTACACCTTAGCCGGCTTAAACAATGAGCAGTACTTC. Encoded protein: CASSYTLAGLNNEQYF.

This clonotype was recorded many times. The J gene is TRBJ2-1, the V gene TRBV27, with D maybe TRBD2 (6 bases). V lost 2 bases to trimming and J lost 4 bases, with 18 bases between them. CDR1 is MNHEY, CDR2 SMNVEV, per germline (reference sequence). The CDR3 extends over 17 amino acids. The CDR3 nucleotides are TGTGCCAGCAGTTTAAAAGGCCGGAGTGGGGGGTACAATGAGCAGTTCTTC. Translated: CASSLKGRSGGYNEQFF.

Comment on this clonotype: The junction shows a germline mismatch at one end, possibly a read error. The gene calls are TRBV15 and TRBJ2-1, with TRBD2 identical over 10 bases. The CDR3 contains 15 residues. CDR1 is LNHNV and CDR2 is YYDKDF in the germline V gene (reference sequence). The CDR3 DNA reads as TGCGCCACCAGCCCTAGCGGGGGCCCCTACAATGAGCAGTTCTTC. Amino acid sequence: CATSPSGGPYNEQFF.

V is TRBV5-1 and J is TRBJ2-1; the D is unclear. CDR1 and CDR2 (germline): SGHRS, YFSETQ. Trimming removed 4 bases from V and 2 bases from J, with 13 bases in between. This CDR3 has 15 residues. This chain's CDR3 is CASSPRVVTYNEQFF. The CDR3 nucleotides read TGCGCCAGCAGCCCTCGGGTGGTAACCTACAATGAGCAGTTCTTC.

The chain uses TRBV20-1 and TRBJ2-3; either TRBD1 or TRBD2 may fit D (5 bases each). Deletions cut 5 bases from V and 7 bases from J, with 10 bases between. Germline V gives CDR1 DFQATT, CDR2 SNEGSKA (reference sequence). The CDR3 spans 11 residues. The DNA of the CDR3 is TGCAGTGCTCGGGACCATCATACGCAGTATTTT. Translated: CSARDHHTQYF.

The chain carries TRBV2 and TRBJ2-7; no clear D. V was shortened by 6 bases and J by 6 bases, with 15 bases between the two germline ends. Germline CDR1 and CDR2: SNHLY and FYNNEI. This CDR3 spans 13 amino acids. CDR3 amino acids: CASSVGPSGEQYF. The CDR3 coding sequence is TGTGCCAGCAGCGTGGGTCCGTCTGGCGAGCAGTACTTC.

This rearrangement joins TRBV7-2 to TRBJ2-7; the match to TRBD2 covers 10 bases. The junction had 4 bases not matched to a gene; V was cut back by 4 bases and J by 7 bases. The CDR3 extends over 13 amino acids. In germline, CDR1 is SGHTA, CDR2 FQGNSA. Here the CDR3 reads CASSSGLAREQYF. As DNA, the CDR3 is TGTGCCAGCAGCTCGGGACTAGCGAGGGAGCAGTACTTC.

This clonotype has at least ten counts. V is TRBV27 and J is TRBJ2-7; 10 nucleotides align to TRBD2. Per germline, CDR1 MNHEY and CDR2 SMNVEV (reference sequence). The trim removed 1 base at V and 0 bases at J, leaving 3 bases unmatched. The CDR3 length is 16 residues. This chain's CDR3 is CASSLYPSGSSYEQYF. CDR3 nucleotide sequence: TGTGCCAGCAGTTTATATCCTAGCGGGAGCTCCTACGAGCAGTACTTC.

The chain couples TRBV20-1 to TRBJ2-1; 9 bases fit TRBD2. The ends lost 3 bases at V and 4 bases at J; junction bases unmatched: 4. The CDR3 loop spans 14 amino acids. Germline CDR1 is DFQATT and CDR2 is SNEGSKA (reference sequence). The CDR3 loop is CSASPSGMYNEQFF. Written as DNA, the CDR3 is TGCAGTGCTAGCCCTAGCGGGATGTACAATGAGCAGTTCTTC.

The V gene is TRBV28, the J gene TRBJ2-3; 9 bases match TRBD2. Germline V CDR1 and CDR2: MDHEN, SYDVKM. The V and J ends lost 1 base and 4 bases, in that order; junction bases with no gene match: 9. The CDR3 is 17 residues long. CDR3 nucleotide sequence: TGTGCCAGCAGTTTATCCGTGGGGCGGGAGGGGGCAGATACGCAGTATTTT. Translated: CASSLSVGREGADTQYF.

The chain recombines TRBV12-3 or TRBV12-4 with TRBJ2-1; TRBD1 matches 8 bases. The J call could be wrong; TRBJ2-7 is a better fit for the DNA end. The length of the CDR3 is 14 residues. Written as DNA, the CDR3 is TGTGCCAGCAGGGACCAGGGGGCGCGAAATGAGCAGTACTTC. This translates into CASRDQGARNEQYF.